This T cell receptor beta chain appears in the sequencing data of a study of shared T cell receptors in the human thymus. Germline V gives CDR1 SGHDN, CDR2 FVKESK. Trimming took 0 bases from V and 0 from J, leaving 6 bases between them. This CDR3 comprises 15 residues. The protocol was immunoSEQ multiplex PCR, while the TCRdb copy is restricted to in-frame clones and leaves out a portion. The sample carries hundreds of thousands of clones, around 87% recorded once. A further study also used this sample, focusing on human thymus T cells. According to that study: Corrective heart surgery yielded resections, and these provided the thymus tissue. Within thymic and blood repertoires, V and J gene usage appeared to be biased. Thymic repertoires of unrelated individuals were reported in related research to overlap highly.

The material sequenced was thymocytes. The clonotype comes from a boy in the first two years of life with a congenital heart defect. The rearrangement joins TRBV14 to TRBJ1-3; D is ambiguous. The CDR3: CASSQDSSSGNTIYF. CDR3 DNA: TGTGCCAGCAGCCAAGATTCCAGCTCTGGAAACACCATATATTTT. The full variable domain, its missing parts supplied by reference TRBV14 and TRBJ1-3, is EAGVTQFPSHSVIEKGQTVTLRCDPISGHDNLYWYRRVMGKEIKFLLHFVKESKQDESGMPNNRFLAERTGGTYSTLKVQPAELEDSGVYFCASSQDSSSGNTIYFGEGSWLTVV.